This T cell receptor (beta chain) was sequenced during a study of T cell repertoires and HLA-DP antigens. Untouched CD4+ T cells were bead-isolated at approximately 98% purity. The V gene's germline CDR1 is KGHSH and CDR2 LQKENI. Germline trimming cut 3 bases from V and 0 bases from J; bases unmatched to any gene: 5. The CDR3 length is 15 residues. This clone was found once. Its antigen is not known. Amplification used primers for 54 TRBV and 13 TRBJ segments. Profiling relied on immunoSEQ multiplex PCR, and the TCRdb table lists in-frame clones only, not all of them. The sample lists over 60,000 clones; about four fifths were seen once.

The clonotype was recovered from a man aged 60-69 years in good health and CMV-seronegative. Source material: CD4+ T cells from PBMCs. This rearrangement joins TRBV18 to TRBJ2-7; TRBD1 matches at 7 bases. CDR3 sequence: CASSPHRDSSYEQYV. CDR3 sequence (DNA): TGTGCCAGCTCACCCCACCGGGACAGCTCCTACGAGCAGTACGTC.